A single sample is the source of the 26 T cell receptor beta chains below, sequenced in a study of cytomegalovirus exposure and HLA in healthy donors. Generated by immunoSEQ multiplex PCR, the TCRdb table keeps only in-frame clones and is missing some. The sample includes approximately 270,000 clones, 90% of them seen just once. The sequenced sample consisted of PBMCs. These TCRs come from a woman aged 18-29 years in good health and CMV-seronegative.

The V and J genes are TRBV28 and TRBJ2-1, with 10 positions matching TRBD1. This CDR3 region has 15 residues. Per the germline V gene, CDR1 is MDHEN and CDR2 is SYDVKM. Trimming removed 7 bases from V and 4 bases from J; junction bases left unmatched: 7. CDR3 sequence reads: CASTPPGQGYNEQFF. CDR3 nucleotide sequence: TGTGCCAGCACCCCACCGGGACAGGGGTACAATGAGCAGTTCTTC.

The genes are TRBV10-3 and TRBJ2-1; no clear D. The CDR3 is 15 residues long. V dropped 0 bases and J dropped 8 bases, with 14 bases sitting between them. From germline, CDR1 is ENHRY and CDR2 SYGVKD. CDR3 coding DNA: TGTGCCATCAGTGAGTCGAGTGTTGTCGGGTATGAGCAGTTCTTC. It translates to CAISESSVVGYEQFF.

This clone was observed once. The J gene is TRBJ2-2, the V gene TRBV6-5; TRBD1 might be the D (6 bases). The CDR3 is 14 amino acids. The V end lost 5 bases, the J end lost 0 bases, and 7 bases lay between the germline ends. Germline CDR1 and CDR2: MNHEY and SVGAGI. The CDR3 reads CASSRTANTGELFF. CDR3 bases: TGTGCCAGCAGTAGGACAGCGAACACCGGGGAGCTGTTTTTT.

CDR3 protein: CASSGDRAITDTQYF. The CDR3 DNA sequence: TGTGCCAGCAGCGGGGACAGGGCTATCACAGATACGCAGTATTTT. The chain joins TRBV7-9 to TRBJ2-3; TRBD1 matches 9 bases. V trimming: 5 bases; J trimming: 2 bases; junction bases outside the gene matches: 5. This CDR3 spans 15 amino acids. CDR1 is SEHNR and CDR2 is FQNEAQ in the germline V gene (reference sequence). The variable domain in full, completed from reference TRBV7-9 and TRBJ2-3, reads DTGVSQNPRHKITKRGQNVTFRCDPISEHNRLYWYRQTLGQGPEFLTYFQNEAQLEKSRLLSDRFSAERPKGSFSTLEIQRTEQGDSAMYLCASSGDRAITDTQYFGPGTRLTVL.

The chain uses TRBV7-2 and TRBJ2-3; D gene uncertain. The CDR3 has 14 amino acids. CDR1 is SGHTA and CDR2 is FQGNSA in the germline V gene. Trimming pared 2 bases from V and 3 bases from J, leaving 9 bases between. DNA for the CDR3: TGTGCCAGCAGCTTAAATGTAGTTACAGATACGCAGTATTTT. This encodes CASSLNVVTDTQYF.

This clone was observed once. J is TRBJ2-7 and V is TRBV28; D might be TRBD2 (5 bases). V lost 6 bases, J lost 3 bases, and 18 bases lay in between. Germline-derived CDR1 and CDR2 are MDHEN and SYDVKM. The CDR3 spans 15 residues. CDR3 DNA: TGTGCCAGCAGGCCCGCTTTCGCGGGCAACTACGAGCAGTACTTC. It codes for CASRPAFAGNYEQYF.

This chain uses TRBV2 with TRBJ1-1; a possible D gene is TRBD1 (5 bases). Trimming removed 4 bases from V and 10 bases from J, with 13 bases in between. Per the germline V gene, CDR1 is SNHLY and CDR2 is FYNNEI. There are 12 residues in the CDR3. The CDR3 protein is CASSGQGGLAFF. DNA of the CDR3: TGTGCCAGCAGTGGCCAGGGAGGATTAGCTTTCTTT.

This clone was found once. The chain couples TRBV5-6 to TRBJ1-5, with 7 bases matching TRBD1. V lost 1 base to trimming and J lost 6 bases; unmatched junction nucleotides: 7. The length of the CDR3 is 15 residues. The germline CDR1 and CDR2 sequences are SGHDT and YYEEEE. The CDR3 nucleotides read TGTGCCAGCAGCTTGTCCCGACAGGGCGGTCAGCCCCAGCATTTT. Its protein product is CASSLSRQGGQPQHF.

The V call is TRBV7-8, the J call TRBJ1-6; 7 positions agree with TRBD1. V lost 5 bases and J lost 0; bases outside the gene matches: 7. Looked up from germline, CDR1 is SGHVS and CDR2 is FQNEAQ. This CDR3 contains 17 residues. The CDR3 protein is CASSRDRVGSYNSPLHF. The CDR3, as DNA: TGTGCCAGCAGCCGAGACAGGGTCGGCTCCTATAATTCACCCCTCCACTTT. Full variable domain (remainder filled in from reference TRBV7-8 and TRBJ1-6): GAGVSQSPRYKVAKRGQDVALRCDPISGHVSLFWYQQALGQGPEFLTYFQNEAQLDKSGLPSDRFFAERPEGSVSTLKIQRTQQEDSAVYLCASSRDRVGSYNSPLHFGNGTRLTVT.

The rearrangement joins TRBV19 to TRBJ2-1, with D uncertain. From germline, CDR1 is LNHDA and CDR2 SQIVND (reference sequence). V shed 3 bases and J shed 8 bases, with 20 bases lying between them. The CDR3 spans 16 residues. CDR3 DNA sequence: TGTGCCAGTAGTATGGTAGGCCCCCTCCGGGTTGATGAGCAGTTCTTC. This sequence encodes CASSMVGPLRVDEQFF.

This chain joins TRBV6-5 and TRBJ1-1; the D is unclear. Germline V lookup: CDR1 MNHEY, CDR2 SVGAGI. The V gene lost 8 bases and the J gene lost 4 bases, with 20 bases spanning the gap. This CDR3 is built from 15 residues. The CDR3 sequence is CASQRAVYLSTEAFF. The CDR3 nucleotides read TGTGCCAGCCAGAGGGCGGTTTATTTGTCCACTGAAGCTTTCTTT.

This chain connects TRBV5-1 to TRBJ2-3; TRBD2 agrees at 12 bases. The V and J ends lost 0 bases and 0 bases, in that order; junction bases with no gene match: 2. This CDR3 is 17 amino acids long. Germline CDR1 is SGHRS and CDR2 is YFSETQ. The CDR3 bases are TGCGCCAGCAGCTTGGGACTAGCGGGGGCCAGCACAGATACGCAGTATTTT. Encoded protein: CASSLGLAGASTDTQYF.

The chain uses TRBV19 and TRBJ2-3, with D perhaps matching TRBD1 (6 bases). Trimming shortened V by 7 bases and J by 2 bases, and 25 bases separated the two germline ends. This CDR3 comprises 18 residues. CDR1 is LNHDA and CDR2 is SQIVND in the germline V gene (reference sequence). The CDR3 is CASKGGARDIWDTDTQYF. CDR3 in DNA: TGTGCCAGTAAAGGTGGAGCCAGGGACATTTGGGACACAGATACGCAGTATTTT.

CDR3 amino acids: CASSLTMDTQYF. The CDR3 DNA follows: TGCGCCAGCAGCCTAACTATGGATACGCAGTATTTT. The chain uses TRBV4-1 and TRBJ2-3; D call uncertain. The length of the CDR3 is 12 residues. CDR1 is MGHRA, CDR2 YSYEKL, per germline. The V gene lost 4 bases and the J gene lost 6 bases, with 8 bases spanning the gap.

The chain carries TRBV5-1 and TRBJ2-1, with 15 bases aligning to TRBD2. The junction had 5 bases not matched to a gene; V was cut back by 3 bases and J by 1 base. CDR3 length: 18 amino acids. Germline values: CDR1 SGHRS, CDR2 YFSETQ. The CDR3 sequence is CASSWTSGGVFSYNEQFF. CDR3 in DNA: TGCGCCAGCAGCTGGACTAGCGGGGGGGTTTTTTCCTACAATGAGCAGTTCTTC.

The rearrangement joins TRBV15 to TRBJ1-1, with 7 bases aligning to TRBD1. V shed 0 bases, J shed 7 bases, and the junction held 5 bases outside the gene matches. Germline CDR1 and CDR2: LNHNV and YYDKDF (reference sequence). This CDR3 has 14 residues. CDR3 bases: TGTGCCACCAGCAGAGATGAGAGGGGGCGTGAAGCTTTCTTT. Protein: CATSRDERGREAFF. The full variable domain, in which reference TRBV15 and TRBJ1-1 provide the parts outside the CDR3, is DAMVIQNPRYQVTQFGKPVTLSCSQTLNHNVMYWYQQKSSQAPKLLFHYYDKDFNNEADTPDNFQSRRPNTSFCFLDIRSPGLGDTAMYLCATSRDERGREAFFGQGTRLTVV.

The chain couples TRBV28 to TRBJ1-5, with 7 bases aligning to TRBD1. V shed 6 bases, J shed 6 bases, and the junction held 2 bases outside the gene matches. The germline V gene encodes CDR1 MDHEN and CDR2 SYDVKM. The CDR3 length is 12 residues. Here the CDR3 reads CASRDRVQPQHF. DNA for the CDR3: TGTGCCAGCAGAGACAGGGTTCAGCCCCAGCATTTT.

In its sample, this clone was seen a few times. This chain connects TRBV30 to TRBJ2-7; 9 positions agree with TRBD1. The CDR3 runs to 12 residues. Trimming at V came to 3 bases and at J to 4 bases, leaving 1 base not matched to a gene. The germline V gene has CDR1 GTSNPN and CDR2 SVGIG (reference sequence). DNA for the CDR3: TGTGCCTGGAGGGGACAGGGTTACGAGCAGTACTTC. It specifies CAWRGQGYEQYF. Supplemented by reference TRBV30 and TRBJ2-7, the full variable domain reads SQTIHQWPATLVQPVGSPLSLECTVEGTSNPNLYWYRQAAGRGLQLLFYSVGIGQISSEVPQNLSASRPQDRQFILSSKKLLLSDSGFYLCAWRGQGYEQYFGPGTRLTVT.

This rearrangement joins TRBV4-3 to TRBJ1-1, with a tentative D call TRBD1 (6 bases). The V and J ends lost 1 base and 7 bases respectively, with 16 bases between them. Germline V CDR1 and CDR2: LGHNA, YSLEER. The CDR3 loop spans 15 amino acids. CDR3 region: CASSQALTGGIEAFF. In nucleotides, the CDR3 is TGCGCCAGCAGCCAAGCTCTGACAGGAGGAATTGAAGCTTTCTTT.

This clone turned up a few times. The rearrangement uses TRBV5-6 and TRBJ1-6; TRBD1 might be the D (6 bases). Germline lookup yields CDR1 SGHDT and CDR2 YYEEEE. V dropped 2 bases and J dropped 9 bases, with 15 bases sitting between them. This CDR3 region has 15 residues. The CDR3 is CASSFRTGGTSPLHF. CDR3 DNA: TGTGCCAGCAGCTTCAGGACGGGGGGCACTTCACCCCTCCACTTT. The full variable domain, completed using reference TRBV5-6 and TRBJ1-6, is DAGVTQSPTHLIKTRGQQVTLRCSPKSGHDTVSWYQQALGQGPQFIFQYYEEEERQRGNFPDRFSGHQFPNYSSELNVNALLLGDSALYLCASSFRTGGTSPLHFGNGTRLTVT.

The J gene is TRBJ1-4, the V gene TRBV7-9; TRBD1 is a possible D gene (6 bases). V lost 4 bases and J lost 7, with 13 bases in between. In germline, CDR1 is SEHNR, CDR2 FQNEAQ (reference sequence). The CDR3 contains 14 residues. The DNA for the CDR3 is TGTGCCAGCAGCTCGGCCGGGGGGCGTGAAAAACTGTTTTTT. Translation gives CASSSAGGREKLFF.

V gene TRBV10-3 combines with J gene TRBJ1-1; the match to TRBD1 covers 8 bases. In germline, CDR1 is ENHRY, CDR2 SYGVKD. V was clipped by 4 bases and J by 4 bases; unmatched bases: 8. The CDR3 is made up of 15 amino acids. The CDR3 reads CAISAAGGFSTEAFF. The CDR3 nucleotides are TGTGCCATCAGTGCGGCAGGGGGCTTTAGCACTGAAGCTTTCTTT.

The chain employs TRBV6-1 and TRBJ1-1; unclear D gene. The germline V gene encodes CDR1 MNHNS and CDR2 SASEGT. V was shortened by 6 bases and J by 5 bases, with 13 bases between the two germline ends. This CDR3 has 13 amino acids. CDR3 DNA: TGTGCCAGCAGGTCATCCCCCGGTACTGAAGCTTTCTTT. Its translation is CASRSSPGTEAFF.

The J gene is TRBJ2-7, the V gene TRBV10-2; D gene unclear. Germline V gives CDR1 WSHSY, CDR2 SAAADI. The CDR3 covers 13 residues. The ends were cut back, 2 bases at V and 3 bases at J, with 8 bases in the middle. Written as DNA, the CDR3 is TGCGCCAGCAGTGAGGGCCCAGTCTACGAGCAGTACTTC. Amino acids: CASSEGPVYEQYF.

The sample holds one count of this clone. This rearrangement joins TRBV5-1 to TRBJ1-1; tentative D call: TRBD1 (5 bases). Germline CDR1 and CDR2: SGHRS and YFSETQ. This CDR3 region has 15 residues. V was pared by 4 bases and J by 3 bases, with 16 bases between. The CDR3 protein is CASSRETGVYTEAFF. CDR3 nucleotide sequence: TGCGCCAGCAGCCGCGAGACGGGGGTTTACACTGAAGCTTTCTTT.

CDR3 region: CASSPGQGAYEQYV. The CDR3 bases are TGTGCCAGCAGTCCCGGACAGGGGGCCTACGAGCAGTACGTC. The chain uses TRBV28 and TRBJ2-7; 10 bases fit TRBD1. CDR1 is MDHEN and CDR2 is SYDVKM in the germline V gene. This CDR3 is built from 14 residues. With 5 bases clipped from V and 2 bases from J, the junction kept 3 bases outside the gene matches.